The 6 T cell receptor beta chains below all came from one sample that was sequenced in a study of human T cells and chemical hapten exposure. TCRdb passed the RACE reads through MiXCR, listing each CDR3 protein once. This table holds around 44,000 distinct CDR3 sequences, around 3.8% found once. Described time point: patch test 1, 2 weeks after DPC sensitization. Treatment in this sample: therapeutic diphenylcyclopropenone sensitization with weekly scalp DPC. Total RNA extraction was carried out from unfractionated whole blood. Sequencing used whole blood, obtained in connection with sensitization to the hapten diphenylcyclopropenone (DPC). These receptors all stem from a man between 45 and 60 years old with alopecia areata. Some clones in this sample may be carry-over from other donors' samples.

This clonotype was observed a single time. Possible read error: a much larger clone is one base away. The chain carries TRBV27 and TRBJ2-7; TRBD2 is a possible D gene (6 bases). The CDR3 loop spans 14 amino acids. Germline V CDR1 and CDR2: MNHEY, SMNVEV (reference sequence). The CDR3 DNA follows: TGTGCCAGCAGTCCCCGGGACTCGTCCTACGGGCAGTACTTC. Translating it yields CASSPRDSSYGQYF.

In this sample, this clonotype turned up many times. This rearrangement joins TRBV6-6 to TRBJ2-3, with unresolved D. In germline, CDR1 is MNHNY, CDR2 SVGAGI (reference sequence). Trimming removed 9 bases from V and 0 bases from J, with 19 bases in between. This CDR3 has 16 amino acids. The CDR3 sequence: CASMTLLWPSTDTQYF. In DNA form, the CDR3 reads TGTGCCAGTATGACCTTACTTTGGCCGAGCACAGATACGCAGTATTTT.

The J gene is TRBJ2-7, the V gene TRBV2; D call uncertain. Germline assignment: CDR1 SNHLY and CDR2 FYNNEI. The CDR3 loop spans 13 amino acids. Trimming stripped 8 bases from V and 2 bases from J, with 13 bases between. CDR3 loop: CASGKAGTYEQYF. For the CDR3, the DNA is TGTGCCAGCGGCAAAGCCGGCACCTACGAGCAGTACTTC. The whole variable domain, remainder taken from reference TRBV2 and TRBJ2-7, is EPEVTQTPSHQVTQMGQEVILRCVPISNHLYFYWYRQILGQKVEFLVSFYNNEISEKSEIFDDQFSVERPDGSNFTLKIRSTKLEDSAMYFCASGKAGTYEQYFGPGTRLTVT.

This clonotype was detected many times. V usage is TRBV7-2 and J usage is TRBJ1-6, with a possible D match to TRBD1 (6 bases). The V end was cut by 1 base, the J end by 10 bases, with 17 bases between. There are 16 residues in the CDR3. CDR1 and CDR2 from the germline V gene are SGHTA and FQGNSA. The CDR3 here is CASSLDPTGSGSPLHF. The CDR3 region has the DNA TGTGCCAGCAGCTTAGACCCGACAGGTTCTGGGTCACCCCTCCACTTT.

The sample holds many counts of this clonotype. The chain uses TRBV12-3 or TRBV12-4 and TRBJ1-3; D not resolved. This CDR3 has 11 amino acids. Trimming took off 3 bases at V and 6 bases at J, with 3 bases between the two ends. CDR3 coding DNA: TGTGCCAGCAGTTTTGCAAACACCATATATTTT. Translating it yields CASSFANTIYF.

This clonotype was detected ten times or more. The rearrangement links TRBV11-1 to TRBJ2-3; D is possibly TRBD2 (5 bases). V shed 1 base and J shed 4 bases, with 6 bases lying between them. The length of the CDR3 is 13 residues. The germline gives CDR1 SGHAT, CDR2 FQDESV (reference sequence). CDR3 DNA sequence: TGTGCCAGCAGCTTAGGAGCGGCAGATACGCAGTATTTT. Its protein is CASSLGAADTQYF.